These 24 T cell receptor beta chains came from one sample sequenced in a study of blood T cell repertoires in COVID-19. TCRdb's table, derived via immunoSEQ multiplex PCR, lists solely in-frame clones and lacks some. The data contain roughly 200,000 clones, around 85% of them singletons. Specimen: PBMCs or T cells enriched from blood (not recorded which). The receptors were sampled from a man aged 40-50 years who had recovered from COVID-19.

The genes are TRBV19 and TRBJ2-1; TRBD2 matches 14 bases. Looked up from germline, CDR1 is LNHDA and CDR2 is SQIVND (reference sequence). V was clipped by 5 bases and J by 10 bases; unmatched bases: 7. The CDR3 spans 15 residues. The CDR3 sequence: CASSGLAGGNGEQFF. DNA of the CDR3: TGTGCCAGTAGTGGACTAGCGGGGGGTAATGGGGAGCAGTTCTTC.

As regards this clone: The junction does not match germline at one end; this may be a read error. The V call is TRBV5-5, the J call TRBJ1-3; 10 bases agree with TRBD1. CDR3 length: 16 amino acids. From germline, CDR1 is SGHKS and CDR2 YYEKEE (reference sequence). The CDR3 nucleotides read TGTGCCAGCAGGTTGGCGGTGACAGGGGGCTTAAACACCATATATTTT. Translation gives CASRLAVTGGLNTIYF.

Comments on this clone: Different DNA sequences within this sample yield the same CDR3. The chain combines TRBV25-1 with TRBJ1-1; a weak D match, TRBD1 (6 bases). CDR1 is MGHDK, CDR2 SYGVNS, per germline. V gave up 5 bases and J gave up 5 bases, with 12 bases separating them. CDR3 size: 13 residues. The CDR3 sequence is CASSRGGGTEAFF. The DNA of the CDR3 is TGTGCCAGCAGTCGGGGAGGGGGAACTGAAGCTTTCTTT. Drawing the rest from reference TRBV25-1 and TRBJ1-1, the complete variable domain is EADIYQTPRYLVIGTGKKITLECSQTMGHDKMYWYQQDPGMELHLIHYSYGVNSTEKGDLSSESTVSRIRTEHFPLTLESARPSHTSQYLCASSRGGGTEAFFGQGTRLTVV.

J is TRBJ1-4 and V is TRBV10-3; 9 nucleotides align to TRBD1. Looked up from germline, CDR1 is ENHRY and CDR2 is SYGVKD. This CDR3 region has 13 residues. Trimming removed 5 bases from V and 8 bases from J; junction bases left unmatched: 3. The CDR3 is CAISKGQGEKLFF. As DNA, the CDR3 is TGTGCCATCAGTAAAGGACAGGGGGAAAAACTGTTTTTT.

The rearrangement links TRBV29-1 to TRBJ2-1; 10 nucleotides agree with TRBD2. This CDR3 spans 14 amino acids. Trimming removed 8 bases from V and 5 bases from J; junction bases left unmatched: 9. Per germline, CDR1 SQVTM and CDR2 ANQGSEA. For the CDR3, the DNA is TGCAGCACTTCGAAGGGACTAGCGAACAATGAGCAGTTCTTC. Its protein product is CSTSKGLANNEQFF.

This chain uses TRBV18 with TRBJ2-1; 7 nucleotides line up with TRBD2. Germline V CDR1 and CDR2: KGHSH, LQKENI. Trimming removed 6 bases from V and 0 bases from J; junction bases left unmatched: 11. The CDR3 sequence is 17 residues long. CDR3 in amino acids: CASSLEKAGSSYNEQFF. The CDR3 nucleotides read TGTGCCAGCTCGCTGGAGAAAGCGGGGAGCTCCTACAATGAGCAGTTCTTC.

A few counts support this clone. The J gene is TRBJ2-1, the V gene TRBV5-1; 10 nucleotides match TRBD2. There are 17 residues in the CDR3. The germline gives CDR1 SGHRS, CDR2 YFSETQ. After removal of 4 bases from V and 4 bases from J, the junction contained 11 bases not matched to a gene. Written as DNA, the CDR3 is TGCGCCAGCAGCACCCCCAGCGGGGGGGGATCATACAATGAGCAGTTCTTC. It specifies CASSTPSGGGSYNEQFF.

The rearrangement uses TRBV5-1 and TRBJ2-1, with TRBD2 identical over 10 bases. CDR1 is SGHRS and CDR2 is YFSETQ in the germline V gene. V gave up 0 bases and J gave up 7 bases; unmatched junction bases: 7. CDR3 size: 16 residues. CDR3 sequence reads: CASSLGASGGANEQFF. CDR3 coding DNA: TGCGCCAGCAGCTTGGGTGCCAGCGGGGGGGCTAATGAGCAGTTCTTC.

The genes are TRBV6-5 and TRBJ1-4; tentatively, D is TRBD1 (5 bases). The ends were cut back, 7 bases at V and 8 bases at J, with 11 bases in the middle. CDR1 is MNHEY, CDR2 SVGAGI, per germline. There are 12 residues in the CDR3. CDR3 residues: CASKRGGEKLFF. CDR3 DNA: TGTGCCAGCAAAAGGGGTGGGGAAAAACTGTTTTTT.

This rearrangement joins TRBV5-1 to TRBJ2-7; 7 bases are a match to TRBD2. This CDR3 spans 15 amino acids. Germline CDR1 is SGHRS and CDR2 is YFSETQ. V shed 0 bases, J shed 5 bases, and the junction held 8 bases outside the gene matches. The CDR3 region has the DNA TGCGCCAGCAGCTTGGAGTCATCCGGGAGGAACGAGCAGTACTTC. This codes for CASSLESSGRNEQYF.

The chain is built from TRBV6-5 and TRBJ1-2, with 7 bases that match TRBD1. Trimming took 7 bases from V and 8 from J; bases not matched to a gene: 13. CDR3 length: 14 residues. CDR1 is MNHEY, CDR2 SVGAGI, per germline. CDR3 bases: TGTGCCAGCAACCCCGGGACAGCTAATCTCGGCTACACCTTC. Translation gives CASNPGTANLGYTF.

V and J are TRBV14 and TRBJ1-2; TRBD1 is a possible D gene (5 bases). The CDR3 sequence is 13 residues long. Germline-derived CDR1 and CDR2 are SGHDN and FVKESK. V was trimmed by 4 bases and J by 8 bases, leaving 14 bases between them. This CDR3 is CASSRSQGGGYTF. The CDR3 DNA reads TGTGCCAGCAGCCGGAGCCAGGGCGGCGGCTACACCTTC.

The rearrangement uses TRBV6-5 and TRBJ1-5; no definite D call. V lost 0 bases to trimming and J lost 0 bases, with 6 bases between them. The germline V gene encodes CDR1 MNHEY and CDR2 SVGAGI. This CDR3 comprises 15 residues. CDR3 protein: CASSYSRDSNQPQHF. CDR3 DNA: TGTGCCAGCAGTTACTCGCGGGATAGCAATCAGCCCCAGCATTTT.

This clone showed up just a few times. The chain carries TRBV5-8 and TRBJ2-7, with TRBD1 identical over 10 bases. This CDR3 is 16 amino acids long. V lost 4 bases to trimming and J lost 5 bases; unmatched junction nucleotides: 12. Germline V gives CDR1 SGHTS, CDR2 YDEGEE. Written as DNA, the CDR3 is TGTGCCAGCAGCCCCCCCAGGGGGACAGGGGCCCACGAGCAGTACTTC. Translating it yields CASSPPRGTGAHEQYF. The complete variable domain, with remaining parts taken from reference TRBV5-8 and TRBJ2-7, reads EAGVTQSPTHLIKTRGQQATLRCSPISGHTSVYWYQQALGLGLQFLLWYDEGEERNRGNFPPRFSGRQFPNYSSELNVNALELEDSALYLCASSPPRGTGAHEQYFGPGTRLTVT.

The chain uses TRBV27 and TRBJ1-2; perhaps TRBD1 as D (6 bases). The length of the CDR3 is 13 residues. In germline, CDR1 is MNHEY, CDR2 SMNVEV (reference sequence). With 5 bases removed from V and 8 bases from J, the gap between germline ends came to 15 bases. The CDR3 loop reads CASSVTGFEGYTF. CDR3 bases: TGTGCCAGCAGTGTAACAGGGTTCGAAGGCTACACCTTC.

This chain links TRBV24-1 with TRBJ2-5; 7 bases agree with TRBD2. This CDR3 has 14 residues. V was clipped by 2 bases and J by 4 bases; unmatched bases: 3. The germline V gene encodes CDR1 KGHDR and CDR2 SFDVKD. This CDR3 is CATSDSGRGETQYF. CDR3 sequence (DNA): TGTGCCACCAGTGATTCAGGGAGGGGAGAGACCCAGTACTTC.

This clone turned up a few times. This sequence joins TRBV19 and TRBJ1-5; TRBD1 matches at 7 bases. The CDR3 loop spans 15 amino acids. The J segment lost 0 bases and the V segment lost 8 bases, leaving 7 bases of the junction unmatched. Germline-derived CDR1 and CDR2 are LNHDA and SQIVND (reference sequence). CDR3 nucleotide sequence: TGTGCCAGTCTCCCGGGACAGTCTAGCAATCAGCCCCAGCATTTT. Its translation: CASLPGQSSNQPQHF.

The chain employs TRBV27 and TRBJ1-2, with 12 positions matching TRBD1. J lost 7 bases, V lost 7 bases, and 10 bases had no gene match. This CDR3 comprises 15 residues. The germline CDR1 and CDR2 sequences are MNHEY and SMNVEV (reference sequence). In DNA, the CDR3 is TGTGCCAGCACCCCTGGGACAGGGGGCGCGAGTGGCTACACCTTC. Its translation is CASTPGTGGASGYTF.

The chain combines TRBV13 with TRBJ1-2; 10 nucleotides align to TRBD1. This CDR3 is 17 amino acids long. With 5 bases clipped from V and 3 bases from J, the junction kept 12 bases outside the gene matches. From germline, CDR1 is PRHDT and CDR2 FYEKMQ (reference sequence). The chain's CDR3 is CASSARQGTGVDYGYTF. CDR3 bases: TGTGCCAGCAGCGCAAGGCAAGGGACAGGGGTCGACTATGGCTACACCTTC.

DNA for the CDR3: TGCAGCGAGCGGACAGGTGGAGATACGCAGTATTTT. It encodes CSERTGGDTQYF. This sequence joins TRBV29-1 and TRBJ2-3; 7 positions match TRBD1. V shed 7 bases and J 5 bases; nucleotides not matched to a gene: 6. The CDR3 length is 12 residues. Germline assignment: CDR1 SQVTM and CDR2 ANQGSEA.

The chain joins TRBV4-1 to TRBJ2-1, with TRBD2 matching 12 bases. Trimming at V came to 0 bases and at J to 10 bases, leaving 10 bases not matched to a gene. Germline V lookup: CDR1 MGHRA, CDR2 YSYEKL. This CDR3 is 17 amino acids long. This CDR3 reads CASSQEGLAGKVGEQFF. DNA for the CDR3: TGCGCCAGCAGCCAAGAAGGACTAGCGGGGAAGGTCGGCGAGCAGTTCTTC.

This sequence joins TRBV7-3 and TRBJ2-6; 14 nucleotides match TRBD2. Germline values: CDR1 SGHTA, CDR2 FQGTGA. The CDR3 loop spans 18 amino acids. V lost 5 bases to trimming and J lost 4 bases; unmatched junction nucleotides: 7. DNA for the CDR3: TGTGCCAGCAGCCCGGGACTAGCGGGAGTGGAAGGGGCCAACGTCCTGACTTTC. Its translation is CASSPGLAGVEGANVLTF.

The chain couples TRBV24-1 to TRBJ2-1; 10 bases are shared with TRBD2. Looked up from germline, CDR1 is KGHDR and CDR2 is SFDVKD. This CDR3 has 14 amino acids. With V trimmed by 5 bases and J by 5 bases, 2 bases remained unmatched. The CDR3 here is CATSGLAGDNEQFF. Here the CDR3 DNA reads TGTGCCACCAGTGGGCTAGCGGGGGACAATGAGCAGTTCTTC.

The table lists this clone with a few counts. This chain connects TRBV4-1 to TRBJ2-1; D perhaps matches TRBD1 (5 bases). The V end lost 1 base, the J end lost 9 bases, and 13 bases lay between the germline ends. Germline V gives CDR1 MGHRA, CDR2 YSYEKL. CDR3 length: 14 residues. The CDR3 nucleotides are TGCGCCAGCAGCCAAGTCTCCGGACATAGTGAGCAGTTCTTC. It codes for CASSQVSGHSEQFF.